This T cell receptor (beta chain) emerged from a study of blood T cell repertoires in COVID-19. Study-level information: The United States, Italy and Spain supplied acute and convalescent COVID-19 samples.

Trimming pared 3 bases from V and 0 bases from J, leaving 5 bases between. In germline, CDR1 is DFQATT, CDR2 SNEGSKA (reference sequence). The CDR3 runs to 13 residues. Data came from immunoSEQ multiplex PCR; TCRdb stores just in-frame clones and leaves some out. The table shows some 65,000 clones, with around 87% occurring only once. The V and J genes are TRBV20-1 and TRBJ2-2; D uncertain. Sequenced sample: peripheral blood. The receptor comes from a man aged 40-49 years with COVID-19, enrolled during active disease. The CDR3 DNA follows: TGCAGTGCTAGTCTTCCGAACACCGGGGAGCTGTTTTTT. This codes for CSASLPNTGELFF.